This T cell receptor beta chain was recorded in a study of identical twins. Study-wide points: Beta clonotypes that were abundant in cord blood contained fewer insertions, a pattern absent from memory repertoires.

The ends were cut back, 7 bases at V and 0 bases at J, with 16 bases in the middle. Germline V lookup: CDR1 SGHAT, CDR2 FQNNGV. The CDR3 spans 15 residues. Template switching introduced a universal primer site, and the cDNA bore unique molecular identifiers. One entry per CDR3 protein, called by TCRdb with MiXCR from the 5' RACE reads. The table records under 300,000 distinct CDR3 sequences, over 5% of them present only once. This clonotype appeared a few times. As yet, its antigen is unknown. Separately, the same data were catalogued under a study of T cells expressing NK-cell markers.

Sequenced sample: CD8+ T cells sorted from blood. The rearrangement links TRBV11-2 to TRBJ2-7; D perhaps matches TRBD1 (6 bases). The origin of this receptor is a young woman in good health. The CDR3 region has the DNA TGTGCCAGCACCAGCGACAGGTTCAGCTCCTACGAGCAGTACTTC. It encodes CASTSDRFSSYEQYF.